Listed here are 2 T cell receptor beta chains from one sample, sequenced in a study of shared clonotypes between healthy human individuals. Assay used: immunoSEQ multiplex PCR; TCRdb lists only in-frame clones, some missing. The table records 400,000 or so clones, roughly 96% of them present only once. Sample: memory CD8+ T cells sorted from blood. Subset defined: CD45RO+ cells pooled with CCR7-negative TemRA cells. The receptors originated from a man in his thirties or forties in good health.

The J gene is TRBJ2-3, the V gene TRBV5-5, with TRBD2 matching 9 bases. This CDR3 comprises 16 residues. Germline CDR1 reads SGHKS; CDR2 reads YYEKEE (reference sequence). After removal of 4 bases from V and 3 bases from J, the junction contained 9 bases not matched to a gene. The CDR3 spells CASSLSPTSGTDTQYF. The CDR3 nucleotides are TGTGCCAGCAGCCTGTCACCAACTAGCGGGACAGATACGCAGTATTTT.

The genes are TRBV30 and TRBJ2-5; unclear D gene. Looked up from germline, CDR1 is GTSNPN and CDR2 is SVGIG (reference sequence). Trimming left V 2 bases short and J 4 bases short, with 11 bases between. This CDR3 has 13 residues. The CDR3 is CAWSPAGRETQYF. DNA of the CDR3: TGTGCCTGGAGTCCGGCAGGACGAGAGACCCAGTACTTC.